This T cell receptor (beta chain) was obtained from a study of PD-1 blockade in classical Hodgkin lymphoma. Study-wide results and limits: Patients who initiated nivolumab within 1 year of ASCT were excluded. Reports described newly diagnosed patients as having lower baseline TCR diversity than healthy donors.

Every patient had relapsed following autologous stem cell transplantation, and cohorts differed in brentuximab vedotin exposure. Researchers report purifying CD4+ T cells from thawed PBMCs by magnetic negative selection. Comments on this clone: Its specificity is unknown.

There are 15 residues in the CDR3. Germline V gives CDR1 LNHDA, CDR2 SQIVND (reference sequence). Deletions cut 6 bases from V and 0 bases from J, with 12 bases between. Clones were sequenced by immunoSEQ multiplex PCR, and TCRdb holds only the in-frame ones, with some missing. The table shows tens of thousands of clones, with 70% to 80% occurring only once. This chain joins TRBV19 and TRBJ1-5, with a possible D match to TRBD1 (6 bases). This material consisted of CD4+ T cells from blood, taken at baseline. This receptor was taken from a human donor with classical Hodgkin lymphoma. Here the CDR3 DNA reads TGTGCCAGTAGCAGGGGAGGGTATAGCAATCAGCCCCAGCATTTT. Translated: CASSRGGYSNQPQHF.